The source of this TCR beta chain is a study of PD-L1 blockade in urothelial cancer (dated by TCRdb to 2016 to 2017). Study-wide context: All patients started therapy around 2014 and received atezolizumab 1,200 mg intravenously every 3 weeks. About 90% of the 29 patients were males with bladder-origin urothelial cancer, and about 60% of the roughly 30 reported a prior smoking history. An ECOG performance status of 0 or 1 was recorded for the patients, and 0 to 3 prior chemotherapy regimens had been received by the patients. Blood samples were analyzed 3 weeks after the start of treatment (second dose) and 6 weeks after the start of treatment. Blood samples gave median yields of about 150,000 T cells and 82,636 unique TCRs, along with a median clonality of roughly 0.08. The study, an exploratory multi-omic analysis, examined somatic, immune and clinical correlates of response to PD-L1 blockade with atezolizumab in urothelial cancer. TCR sequencing covered pretreatment tumor samples and matched, serially collected peripheral blood taken before and after atezolizumab treatment. Progression-free survival longer than 6 months counted as durable clinical benefit, and TCR features were additionally tested against both progression-free and overall survival. Whole exome sequencing and RNA sequencing of pretreatment tumors were performed alongside TCR sequencing in the same patients. Durable clinical benefit was achieved by nine patients but not by the remaining 20. Twenty-nine patients had pretreatment blood TCR-seq, some 25 had at least one posttreatment blood collection, and some 25 had tumor TCR-seq.

The sample's time point label, in plain terms: peripheral blood 6 weeks after treatment start. The cohort comprised more than 25 patients with locally advanced or metastatic urothelial carcinoma treated at Memorial Sloan Kettering on a trial protocol. Peripheral blood mononuclear cells were collected pretreatment and during treatment, with between 1 and 8 total time points per patient. The Qiagen DNeasy Blood extraction kit was used to purify genomic DNA from total PBMCs and tumor samples. PBMCs were collected pretreatment and during treatment, and were isolated and stored as previously described. In the case of this clone: Its binding antigen is unknown. No base-level quality is on record; no much larger clone is a single base apart.

Each PCR received spiked-in synthetic TCR analog templates so that absolute template abundance could be estimated from read counts. The immunoSEQ assay was used to amplify TCRbeta CDR3 regions from genomic DNA with bias-controlled V and J gene primers. Sequencing of rearranged TCRbeta segments was performed at approximately 20X coverage. Under the source paper's analysis protocol: Sequencing errors were corrected by clustering and CDR3s were annotated against IMGT to assign V, D and J genes. Downstream analyses used only productive TCRbeta rearrangements, leaving out any out-of-frame or stop-codon sequences. Clonality was computed as one minus Shannon entropy normalized by the log of the number of unique productive sequences. Fisher's exact test with Benjamini-Hochberg correction, using a cutoff of adjusted p below 0.01, was how clones that differed between time points or between blood and tumor were identified. As stored in TCRdb, this immuneACCESS dataset retains in-frame rearrangements with V and J assigned. A fraction of the clones does not appear; measured against another copy, unresolved V genes explain less than half of the discrepancy, and the remainder lacks a known reason. V and J calls and clone size are those listed in that table; D and trimming were worked out from the DNA. Counted in this sample were roughly 120,000 clones; 80% to 90% of them appeared once. The ten most abundant clones make up more than 1.5% of the sample.

Study-wide findings and limitations: A pretreatment peripheral blood TCR clonality below the median was linked to improved progression-free and overall survival. Because the sample size was small (n ≈ 31) and many of the analyses were exploratory, the results are meant to be hypothesis-generating. Greater expansion of tumor-associated TCR clones in peripheral blood 3 weeks after the start of treatment was observed in patients with durable benefit (n of about 20, p = 0.022).

The source is a man in his sixties with urothelial cancer. The source material was PBMCs, sampled around atezolizumab (anti-PD-L1) treatment.

The CDR3 reads as follows: CASSVEGGTVTDTQYF. Here is the DNA: TGTGCCAGCAGCGTGGAAGGCGGGACCGTCACAGATACGCAGTATTTT. This chain joins TRBV9 to TRBJ2-3, with TRBD2 perhaps the D gene, on 6 matching bases. Including the terminal cysteine and phenylalanine, the CDR3 comprises 16 residues. Of all the DNA, just the CDR3 is kept, 48 bases in frame from base 1. As encoded in the germline V gene, CDR1 is SGDLS while CDR2 is YYNGEE. The germline ends are 15 bases apart after V is trimmed by 2 bases and J by 2 bases.